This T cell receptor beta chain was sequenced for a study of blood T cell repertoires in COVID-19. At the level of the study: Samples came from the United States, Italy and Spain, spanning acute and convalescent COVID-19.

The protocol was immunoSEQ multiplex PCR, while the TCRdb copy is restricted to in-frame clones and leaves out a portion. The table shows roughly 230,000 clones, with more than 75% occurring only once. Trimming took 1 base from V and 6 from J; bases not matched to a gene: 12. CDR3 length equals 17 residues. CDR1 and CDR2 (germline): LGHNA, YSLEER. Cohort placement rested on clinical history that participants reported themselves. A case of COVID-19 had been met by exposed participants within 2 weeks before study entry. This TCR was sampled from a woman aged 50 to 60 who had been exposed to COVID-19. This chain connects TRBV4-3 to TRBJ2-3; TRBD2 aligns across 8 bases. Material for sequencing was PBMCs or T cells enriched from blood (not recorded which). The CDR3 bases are TGCGCCAGCAGCCAAGTAGCGGGGATACTGTCAGGTGATACGCAGTATTTT. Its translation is CASSQVAGILSGDTQYF.